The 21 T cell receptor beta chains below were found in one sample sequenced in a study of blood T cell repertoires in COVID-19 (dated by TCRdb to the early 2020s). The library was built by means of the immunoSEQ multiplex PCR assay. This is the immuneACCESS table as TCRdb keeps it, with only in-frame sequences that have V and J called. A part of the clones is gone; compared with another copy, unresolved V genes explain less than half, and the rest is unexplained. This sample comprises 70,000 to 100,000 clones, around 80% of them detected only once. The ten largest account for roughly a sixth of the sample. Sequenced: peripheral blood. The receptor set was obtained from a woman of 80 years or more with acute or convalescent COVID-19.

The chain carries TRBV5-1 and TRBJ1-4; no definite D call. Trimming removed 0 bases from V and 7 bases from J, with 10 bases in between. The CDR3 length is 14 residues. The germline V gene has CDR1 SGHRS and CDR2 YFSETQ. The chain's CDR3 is CASSLDGLGEKLFF. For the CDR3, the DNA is TGCGCCAGCAGCTTGGACGGGTTGGGTGAAAAACTGTTTTTT.

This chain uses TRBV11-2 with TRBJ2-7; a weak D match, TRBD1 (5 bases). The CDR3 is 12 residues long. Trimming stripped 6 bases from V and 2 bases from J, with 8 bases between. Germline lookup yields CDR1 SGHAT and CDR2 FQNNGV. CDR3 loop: CASSTGTYEQYF. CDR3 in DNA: TGTGCCAGCAGTACAGGAACCTACGAGCAGTACTTC.

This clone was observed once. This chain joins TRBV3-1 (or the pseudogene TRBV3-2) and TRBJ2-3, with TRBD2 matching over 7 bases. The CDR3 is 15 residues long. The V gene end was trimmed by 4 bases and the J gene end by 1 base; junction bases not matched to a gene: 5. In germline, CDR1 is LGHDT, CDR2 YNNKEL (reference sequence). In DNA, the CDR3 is TGTGCCAGCAGCCCCTATCGGGGGGGCACAGATACGCAGTATTTT. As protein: CASSPYRGGTDTQYF.

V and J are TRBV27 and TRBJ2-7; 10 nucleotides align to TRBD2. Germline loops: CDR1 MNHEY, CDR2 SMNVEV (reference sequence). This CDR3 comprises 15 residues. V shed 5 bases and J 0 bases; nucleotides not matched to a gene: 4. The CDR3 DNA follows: TGTGCCAGCAGTGTCCTAGCGGGGGCCTCCTACGAGCAGTACTTC. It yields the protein CASSVLAGASYEQYF.

The CDR3 nucleotides read TGTGCCAGCAGCTTAGGGGAGTACGGTATGAACACTGAAGCTTTCTTT. It codes for CASSLGEYGMNTEAFF. V and J are TRBV11-2 and TRBJ1-1; no firm D call. Per the germline V gene, CDR1 is SGHAT and CDR2 is FQNNGV. CDR3 length: 16 residues. Trimming cost V 1 base and J 0 bases, with 12 bases left between them. Full variable domain (rest looked up from reference TRBV11-2 and TRBJ1-1): EAGVAQSPRYKIIEKRQSVAFWCNPISGHATLYWYQQILGQGPKLLIQFQNNGVVDDSQLPKDRFSAERLKGVDSTLKIQPAKLEDSAVYLCASSLGEYGMNTEAFFGQGTRLTVV.

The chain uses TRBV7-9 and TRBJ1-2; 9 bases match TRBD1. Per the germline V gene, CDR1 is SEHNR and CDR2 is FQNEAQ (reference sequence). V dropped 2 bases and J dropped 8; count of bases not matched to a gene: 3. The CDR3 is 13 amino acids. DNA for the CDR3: TGTGCCAGCAGCTTAACAGGGGGCGAAGGCTACACCTTC. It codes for CASSLTGGEGYTF.

The CDR3: CASSRILGGEGEAFF. The CDR3 coding sequence is TGTGCCAGCAGCCGGATTTTGGGAGGGGAGGGTGAAGCTTTCTTT. The V call is TRBV11-2, the J call TRBJ1-1, with a weak D call TRBD1 (5 bases). The CDR3 length is 15 residues. With 5 bases removed from V and 7 bases from J, the gap between germline ends came to 20 bases. Germline CDR1 is SGHAT and CDR2 is FQNNGV.

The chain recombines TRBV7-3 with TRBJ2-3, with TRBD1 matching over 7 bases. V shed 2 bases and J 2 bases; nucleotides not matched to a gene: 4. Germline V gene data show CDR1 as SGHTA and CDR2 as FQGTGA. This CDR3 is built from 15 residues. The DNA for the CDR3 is TGTGCCAGCAGCTTAGGCAGGGGGAACACAGATACGCAGTATTTT. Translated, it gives CASSLGRGNTDTQYF.

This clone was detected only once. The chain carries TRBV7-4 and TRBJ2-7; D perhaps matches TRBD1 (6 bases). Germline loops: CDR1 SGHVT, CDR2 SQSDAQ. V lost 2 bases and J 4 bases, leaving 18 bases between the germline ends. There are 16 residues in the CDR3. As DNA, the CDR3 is TGTGCCAGCAGCTTACAGGCGTCCGGGACAAAGTACGAGCAGTACTTC. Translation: CASSLQASGTKYEQYF. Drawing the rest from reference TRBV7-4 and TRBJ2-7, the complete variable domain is GAGVSQSPRYKVAKRGRDVALRCDSISGHVTLYWYRQTLGQGSEVLTYSQSDAQRDKSGRPSGRFSAERPERSVSTLKIQRTEQGDSAVYLCASSLQASGTKYEQYFGPGTRLTVT.

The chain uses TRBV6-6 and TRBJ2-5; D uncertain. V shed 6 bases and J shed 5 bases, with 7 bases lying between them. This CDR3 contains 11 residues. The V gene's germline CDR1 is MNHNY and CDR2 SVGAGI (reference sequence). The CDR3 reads CASRTGETQYF. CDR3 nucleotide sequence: TGTGCCAGCAGGACCGGGGAGACCCAGTACTTC.

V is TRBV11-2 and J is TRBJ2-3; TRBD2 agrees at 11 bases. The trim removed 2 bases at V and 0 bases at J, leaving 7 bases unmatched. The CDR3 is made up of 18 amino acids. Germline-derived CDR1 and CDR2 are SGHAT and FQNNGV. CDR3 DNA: TGTGCCAGCAGCTTAAAGGGAAGACTAGCGGGGAGCACAGATACGCAGTATTTT. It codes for CASSLKGRLAGSTDTQYF.

CDR3 nucleotide sequence: TGTGCCAGCAGTAGCCGGGACAGGGTTTCGTCAGGCTACACCTTC. Translating it yields CASSSRDRVSSGYTF. The chain has TRBV27 and TRBJ1-2; 9 bases are shared with TRBD1. This CDR3 has 15 amino acids. Germline V gives CDR1 MNHEY, CDR2 SMNVEV (reference sequence). The junction had 12 bases not matched to a gene; V was cut back by 5 bases and J by 8 bases.

This CDR3 reads CATLTSPGQGLREAFF. In DNA form, the CDR3 reads TGTGCCACCCTAACCTCTCCGGGACAGGGCCTACGTGAAGCTTTCTTT. The chain employs TRBV19 and TRBJ1-1, with 9 bases that match TRBD1. The length of the CDR3 is 16 residues. V lost 10 bases to trimming and J lost 7 bases; unmatched junction nucleotides: 19. Germline V gene sequence: CDR1 LNHDA, CDR2 SQIVND (reference sequence). The variable domain in full, with the rest retrieved from reference TRBV19 and TRBJ1-1, is DGGITQSPKYLFRKEGQNVTLSCEQNLNHDAMYWYRQDPGQGLRLIYYSQIVNDFQKGDIAEGYSVSREKKESFPLTVTSAQKNPTAFYLCATLTSPGQGLREAFFGQGTRLTVV.

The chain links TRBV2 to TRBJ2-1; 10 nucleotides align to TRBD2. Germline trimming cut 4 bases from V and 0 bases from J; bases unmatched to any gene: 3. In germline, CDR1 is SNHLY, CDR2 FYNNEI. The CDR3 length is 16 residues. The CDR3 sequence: CASSVASGSSYNEQFF. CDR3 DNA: TGTGCCAGCAGTGTAGCTAGCGGGAGCTCCTACAATGAGCAGTTCTTC. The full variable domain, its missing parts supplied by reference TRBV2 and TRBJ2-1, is EPEVTQTPSHQVTQMGQEVILRCVPISNHLYFYWYRQILGQKVEFLVSFYNNEISEKSEIFDDQFSVERPDGSNFTLKIRSTKLEDSAMYFCASSVASGSSYNEQFFGPGTRLTVL.

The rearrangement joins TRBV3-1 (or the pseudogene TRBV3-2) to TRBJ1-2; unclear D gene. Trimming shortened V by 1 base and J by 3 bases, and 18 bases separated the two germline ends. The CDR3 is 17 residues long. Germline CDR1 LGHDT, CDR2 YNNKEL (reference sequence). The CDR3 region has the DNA TGTGCCAGCAGCCAAGGGTCGCGAGGGTTGGGATACTATGGCTACACCTTC. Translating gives CASSQGSRGLGYYGYTF.

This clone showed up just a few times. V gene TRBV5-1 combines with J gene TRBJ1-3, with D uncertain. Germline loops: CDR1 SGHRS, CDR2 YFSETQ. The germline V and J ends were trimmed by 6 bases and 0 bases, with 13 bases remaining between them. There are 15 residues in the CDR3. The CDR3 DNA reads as TGCGCCAGCACCACTGGAGGGAACTCTGGAAACACCATATATTTT. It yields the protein CASTTGGNSGNTIYF.

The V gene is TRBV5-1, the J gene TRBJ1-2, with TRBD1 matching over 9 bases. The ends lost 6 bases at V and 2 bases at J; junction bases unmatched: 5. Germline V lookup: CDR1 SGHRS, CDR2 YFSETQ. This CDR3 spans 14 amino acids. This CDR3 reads CASKRTGENYGYTF. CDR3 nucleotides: TGCGCCAGCAAGAGGACAGGGGAAAACTATGGCTACACCTTC. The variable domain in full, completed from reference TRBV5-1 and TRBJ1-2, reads KAGVTQTPRYLIKTRGQQVTLSCSPISGHRSVSWYQQTPGQGLQFLFEYFSETQRNKGNFPGRFSGRQFSNSRSEMNVSTLELGDSALYLCASKRTGENYGYTFGSGTRLTVV.

The CDR3 loop reads CASSSGQKNTEAFF. CDR3 bases: TGCGCCAGCAGCTCAGGACAGAAGAACACTGAAGCTTTCTTT. The chain uses TRBV5-1 and TRBJ1-1, with D perhaps matching TRBD1 (6 bases). The germline V and J ends were trimmed by 3 bases and 1 base, with 10 bases remaining between them. Germline V CDR1 and CDR2: SGHRS, YFSETQ. The CDR3 sequence is 14 residues long.

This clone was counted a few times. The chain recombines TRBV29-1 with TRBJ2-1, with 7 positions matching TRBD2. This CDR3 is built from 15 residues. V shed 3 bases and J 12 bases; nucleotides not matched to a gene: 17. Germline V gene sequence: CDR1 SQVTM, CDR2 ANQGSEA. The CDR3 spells CSVELWGGEPEGQFF. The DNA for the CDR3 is TGCAGCGTTGAGTTGTGGGGGGGAGAACCAGAGGGGCAGTTCTTC.

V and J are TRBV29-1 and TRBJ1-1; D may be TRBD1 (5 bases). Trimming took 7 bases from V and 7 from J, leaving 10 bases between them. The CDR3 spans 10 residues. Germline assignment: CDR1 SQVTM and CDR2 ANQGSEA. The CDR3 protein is CSAGPGEAFF. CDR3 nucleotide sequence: TGCAGCGCGGGGCCGGGTGAAGCTTTCTTT.

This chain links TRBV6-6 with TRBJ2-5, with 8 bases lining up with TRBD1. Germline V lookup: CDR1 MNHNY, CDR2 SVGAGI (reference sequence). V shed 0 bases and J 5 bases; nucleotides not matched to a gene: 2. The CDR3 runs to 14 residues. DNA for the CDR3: TGTGCCAGCAGTTACTCGGACAGGGAGGAGACCCAGTACTTC. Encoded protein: CASSYSDREETQYF.